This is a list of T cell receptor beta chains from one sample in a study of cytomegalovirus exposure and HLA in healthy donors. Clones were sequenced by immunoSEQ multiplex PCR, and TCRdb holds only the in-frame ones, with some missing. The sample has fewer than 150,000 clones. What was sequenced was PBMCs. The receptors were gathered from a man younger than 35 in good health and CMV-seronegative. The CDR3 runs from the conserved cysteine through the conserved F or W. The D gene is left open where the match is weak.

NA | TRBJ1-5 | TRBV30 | CAWSVLLSNQPQHF | TGTGCCTGGAGTGTACTTCTTAGCAATCAGCCCCAGCATTTT
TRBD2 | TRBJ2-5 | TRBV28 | CASSERGLAEETQYF | TGTGCCAGCAGTGAAAGGGGACTAGCGGAAGAGACCCAGTACTTC
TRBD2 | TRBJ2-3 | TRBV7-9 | CASSYPGGTSGESTDTQYF | TGTGCCAGCAGCTATCCGGGGGGTACTAGCGGGGAAAGCACAGATACGCAGTATTTT
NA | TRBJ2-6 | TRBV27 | CASNSLGANVLTF | TGTGCCAGCAACTCACTAGGGGCCAACGTCCTGACTTTC
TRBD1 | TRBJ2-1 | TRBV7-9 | CASRTRDRSYNEQFF | TGTGCCAGCAGAACCCGGGACAGGAGTTACAATGAGCAGTTCTTC
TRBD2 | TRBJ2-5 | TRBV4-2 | CASSQDRGGQETQYF | TGTGCCAGCAGCCAAGATCGGGGGGGCCAAGAGACCCAGTACTTC
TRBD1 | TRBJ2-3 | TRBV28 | CASSLPDRVLTADTQYF | TGTGCCAGCAGTTTACCGGACAGGGTGTTGACAGCAGATACGCAGTATTTT
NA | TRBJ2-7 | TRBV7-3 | CASSSQGRVTAGEQYF | TGTGCCAGCAGCTCTCAAGGCCGGGTCACAGCGGGCGAGCAGTACTTC
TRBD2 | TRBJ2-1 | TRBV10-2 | CASRLAGGKNNEQFF | TGCGCCAGCAGGCTAGCGGGGGGAAAAAACAATGAGCAGTTCTTC
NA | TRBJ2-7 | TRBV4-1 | CASSQGQRTSYEQYF | TGCGCCAGCAGCCAAGGGCAGCGGACCTCCTACGAGCAGTACTTC
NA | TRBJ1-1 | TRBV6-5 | CASSLRPRGNTEAFF | TGTGCCAGCAGCCTTCGACCCCGGGGGAACACTGAAGCTTTCTTT
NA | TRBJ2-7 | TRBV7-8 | CASSLVGGHEQYF | TGTGCCAGCAGCTTAGTAGGGGGACACGAGCAGTACTTC
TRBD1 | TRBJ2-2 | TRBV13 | CASSPTGTGLTGELFF | TGTGCCAGCAGCCCCACCGGGACAGGGTTGACCGGGGAGCTGTTTTTT
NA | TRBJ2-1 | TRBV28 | CASSLWTASAGYNEQFF | TGTGCCAGCAGTTTATGGACGGCCTCAGCGGGCTACAATGAGCAGTTCTTC
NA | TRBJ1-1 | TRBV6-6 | CASRTLAAMNTEAFF | TGTGCCAGCAGGACACTAGCGGCCATGAACACTGAAGCTTTCTTT
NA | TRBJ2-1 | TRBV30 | CAWSQGHEQFF | TGTGCCTGGAGTCAGGGTCATGAGCAGTTCTTC
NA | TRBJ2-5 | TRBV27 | CASSPGGPQETQYF | TGTGCCAGCAGCCCGGGGGGCCCGCAAGAGACCCAGTACTTC
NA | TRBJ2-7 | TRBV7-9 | CASSLTQGIGEQYF | TGTGCCAGCAGCTTAACGCAGGGTATTGGCGAGCAGTACTTC
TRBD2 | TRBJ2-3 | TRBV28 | CASSFAREVNTQYF | TGTGCCAGCAGTTTTGCGCGGGAGGTAAATACGCAGTATTTT
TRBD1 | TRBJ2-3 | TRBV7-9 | CASSFRDRDTDTQYF | TGTGCCAGCAGCTTCCGGGACAGGGATACAGATACGCAGTATTTT
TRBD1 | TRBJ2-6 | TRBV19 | CASRTGLLGGANVLTF | TGTGCCAGCCGGACAGGGCTTTTGGGGGGGGCCAACGTCCTGACTTTC
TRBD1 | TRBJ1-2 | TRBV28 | CASSSLGQGANGYTF | TGTGCCAGCAGCAGTTTAGGACAGGGGGCGAATGGCTACACCTTC
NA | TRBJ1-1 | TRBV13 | CASSPRGGTEAFF | TGTGCCAGCAGCCCCAGAGGAGGCACTGAAGCTTTCTTT